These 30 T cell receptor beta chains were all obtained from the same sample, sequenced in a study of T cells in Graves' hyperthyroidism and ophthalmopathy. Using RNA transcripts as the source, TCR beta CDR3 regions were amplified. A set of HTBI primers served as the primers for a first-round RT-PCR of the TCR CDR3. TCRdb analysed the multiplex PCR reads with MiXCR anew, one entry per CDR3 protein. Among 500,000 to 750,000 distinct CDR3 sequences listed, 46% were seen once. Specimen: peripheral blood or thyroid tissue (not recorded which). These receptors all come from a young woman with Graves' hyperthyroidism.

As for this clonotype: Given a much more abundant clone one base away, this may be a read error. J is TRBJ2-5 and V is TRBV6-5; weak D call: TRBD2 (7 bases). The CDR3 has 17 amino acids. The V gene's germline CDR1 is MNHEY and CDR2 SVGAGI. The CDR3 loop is CASGYSPSWGGGETQYF. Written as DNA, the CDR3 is TGTGCCAGCGGTTACTCCCCTAGTTGGGGAGGGGGGGAGACCCAGTACTTC.

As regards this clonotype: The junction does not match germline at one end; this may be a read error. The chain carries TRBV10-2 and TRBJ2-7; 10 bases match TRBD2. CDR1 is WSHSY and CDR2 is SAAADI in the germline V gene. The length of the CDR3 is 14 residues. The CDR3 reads CASSFGLADDEQYF. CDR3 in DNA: TGTGCCAGCAGCTTCGGACTAGCGGACGACGAGCAGTACTTC.

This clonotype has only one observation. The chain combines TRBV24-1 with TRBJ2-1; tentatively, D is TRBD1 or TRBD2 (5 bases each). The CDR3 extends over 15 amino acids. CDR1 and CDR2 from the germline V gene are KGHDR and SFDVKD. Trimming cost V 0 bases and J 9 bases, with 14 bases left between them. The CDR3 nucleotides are TGTGCCACCAGTGATTTGGGGTTTGCAGGGACTGAGCAGTTCTTC. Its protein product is CATSDLGFAGTEQFF.

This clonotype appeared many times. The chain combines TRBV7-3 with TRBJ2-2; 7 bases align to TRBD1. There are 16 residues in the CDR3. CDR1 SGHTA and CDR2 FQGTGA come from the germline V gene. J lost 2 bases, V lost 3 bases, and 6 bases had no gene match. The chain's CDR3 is CASSFFGQANTGELFF. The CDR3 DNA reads TGTGCCAGCAGCTTTTTTGGACAGGCCAACACCGGGGAGCTGTTTTTT.

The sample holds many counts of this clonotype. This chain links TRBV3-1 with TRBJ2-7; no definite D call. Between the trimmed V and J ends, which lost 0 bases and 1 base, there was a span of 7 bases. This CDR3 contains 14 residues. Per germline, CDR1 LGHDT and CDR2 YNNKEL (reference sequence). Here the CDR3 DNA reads TGTGCCAGCAGCCAAGAAACGGCTTCCTACGAGCAGTACTTC. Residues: CASSQETASYEQYF.

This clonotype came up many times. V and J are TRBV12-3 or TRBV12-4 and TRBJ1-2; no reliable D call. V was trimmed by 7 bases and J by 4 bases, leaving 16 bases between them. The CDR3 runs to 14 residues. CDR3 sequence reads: CASTVGHESYGYTF. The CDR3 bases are TGTGCCAGCACCGTCGGGCATGAGAGCTATGGCTACACCTTC.

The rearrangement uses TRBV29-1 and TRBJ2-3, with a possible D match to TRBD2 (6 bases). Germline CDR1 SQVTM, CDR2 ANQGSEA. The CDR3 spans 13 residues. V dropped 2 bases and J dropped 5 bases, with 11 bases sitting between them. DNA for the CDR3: TGCAGCGTTGAAAGGCAGGGAGGAGATACGCAGTATTTT. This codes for CSVERQGGDTQYF.

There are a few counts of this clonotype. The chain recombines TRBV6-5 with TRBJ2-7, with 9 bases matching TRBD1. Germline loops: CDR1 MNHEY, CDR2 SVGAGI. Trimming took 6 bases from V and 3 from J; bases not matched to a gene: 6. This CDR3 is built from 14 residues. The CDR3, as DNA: TGTGCCAGCAGACGCCGGGACAGGGACTACGAGCAGTACTTC. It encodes CASRRRDRDYEQYF.

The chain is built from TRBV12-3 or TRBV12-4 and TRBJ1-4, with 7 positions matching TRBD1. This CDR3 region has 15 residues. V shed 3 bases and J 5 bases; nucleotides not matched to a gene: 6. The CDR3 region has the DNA TGTGCCAGCAGTTTCGGCGGACAGGTCAATGAAAAACTGTTTTTT. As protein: CASSFGGQVNEKLFF.

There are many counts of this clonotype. The CDR3 DNA sequence: TGTGCCAGCTCACCACAGAACAATTCACCCCTCCACTTT. Its translation is CASSPQNNSPLHF. This chain connects TRBV18 to TRBJ1-6; D remains ambiguous. Trimming pared 1 base from V and 7 bases from J, leaving 5 bases between. CDR3 length: 13 amino acids. CDR1 and CDR2 from the germline V gene are KGHSH and LQKENI.

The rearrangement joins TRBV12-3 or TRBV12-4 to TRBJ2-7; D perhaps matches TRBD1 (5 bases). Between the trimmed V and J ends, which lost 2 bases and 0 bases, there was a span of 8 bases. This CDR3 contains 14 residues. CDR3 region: CASSLHTGSYEQYF. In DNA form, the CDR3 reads TGTGCCAGCAGTTTACACACAGGCTCCTACGAGCAGTACTTC.

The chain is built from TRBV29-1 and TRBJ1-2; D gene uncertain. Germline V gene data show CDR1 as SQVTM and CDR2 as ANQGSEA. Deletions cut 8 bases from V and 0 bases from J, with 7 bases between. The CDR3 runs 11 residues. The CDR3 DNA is TGCAGCTTCGGTCCTAACTATGGCTACACCTTC. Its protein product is CSFGPNYGYTF.

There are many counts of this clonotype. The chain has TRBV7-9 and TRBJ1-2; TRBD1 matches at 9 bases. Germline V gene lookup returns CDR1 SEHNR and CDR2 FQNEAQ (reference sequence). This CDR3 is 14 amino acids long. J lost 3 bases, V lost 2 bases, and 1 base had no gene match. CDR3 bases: TGTGCCAGCAGCTTAACAGGGGGCGACTATGGCTACACCTTC. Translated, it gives CASSLTGGDYGYTF.

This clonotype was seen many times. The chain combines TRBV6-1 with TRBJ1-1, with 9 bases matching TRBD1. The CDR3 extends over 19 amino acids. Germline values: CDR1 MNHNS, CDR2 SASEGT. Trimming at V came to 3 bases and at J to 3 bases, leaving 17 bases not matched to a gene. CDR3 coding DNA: TGTGCCAGCAGTGATGGGTCGAACAGGGGGCCTCTTTGGGACACTGAAGCTTTCTTT. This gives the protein CASSDGSNRGPLWDTEAFF.

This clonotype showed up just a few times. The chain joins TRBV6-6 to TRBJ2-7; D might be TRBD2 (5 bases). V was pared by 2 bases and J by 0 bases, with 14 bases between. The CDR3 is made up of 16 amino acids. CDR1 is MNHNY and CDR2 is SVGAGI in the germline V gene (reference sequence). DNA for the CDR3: TGTGCCAGCAGTTACGCCGGACTGCCAAGCTCCTACGAGCAGTACTTC. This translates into CASSYAGLPSSYEQYF.

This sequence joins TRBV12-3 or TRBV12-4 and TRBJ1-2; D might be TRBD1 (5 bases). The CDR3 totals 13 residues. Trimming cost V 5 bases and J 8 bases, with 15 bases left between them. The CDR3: CASSPAGRAGYTF. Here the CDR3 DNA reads TGTGCCAGCAGTCCGGCAGGGAGAGCGGGCTACACCTTC.

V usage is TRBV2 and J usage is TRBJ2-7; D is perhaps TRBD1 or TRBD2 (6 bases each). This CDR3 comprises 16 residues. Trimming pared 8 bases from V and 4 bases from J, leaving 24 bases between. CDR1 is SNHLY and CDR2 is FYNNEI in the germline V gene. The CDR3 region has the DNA TGTGCCAGCGGAGGGACTCGAGGACAGTTGAATTACGAGCAGTACTTC. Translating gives CASGGTRGQLNYEQYF. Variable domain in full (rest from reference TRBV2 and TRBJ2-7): EPEVTQTPSHQVTQMGQEVILRCVPISNHLYFYWYRQILGQKVEFLVSFYNNEISEKSEIFDDQFSVERPDGSNFTLKIRSTKLEDSAMYFCASGGTRGQLNYEQYFGPGTRLTVT.

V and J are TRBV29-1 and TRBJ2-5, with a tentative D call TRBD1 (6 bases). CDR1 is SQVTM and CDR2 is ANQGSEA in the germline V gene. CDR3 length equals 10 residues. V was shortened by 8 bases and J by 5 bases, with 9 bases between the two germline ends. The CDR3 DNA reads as TGCAGCTACAGGGTTGAGACCCAGTACTTC. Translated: CSYRVETQYF.

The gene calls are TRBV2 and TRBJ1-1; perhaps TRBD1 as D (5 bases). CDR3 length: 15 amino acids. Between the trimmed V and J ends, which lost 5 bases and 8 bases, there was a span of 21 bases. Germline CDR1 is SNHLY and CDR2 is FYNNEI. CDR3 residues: CASSLQGTGEFEAFF. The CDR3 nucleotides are TGTGCCAGCAGTCTTCAAGGGACGGGGGAGTTCGAAGCTTTCTTT.

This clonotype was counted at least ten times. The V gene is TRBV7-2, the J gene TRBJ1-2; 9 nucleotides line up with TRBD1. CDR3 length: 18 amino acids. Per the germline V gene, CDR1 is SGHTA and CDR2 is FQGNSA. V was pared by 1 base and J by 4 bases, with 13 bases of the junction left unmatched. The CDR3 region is CASSLVEGQGDVRYGYTF. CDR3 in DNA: TGTGCCAGCAGCTTAGTTGAGGGACAGGGTGACGTGCGCTATGGCTACACCTTC.

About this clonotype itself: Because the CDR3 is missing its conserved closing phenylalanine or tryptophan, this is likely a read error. CDR3 DNA: TGTGCCAGCAGTTGGGGGCCGGGTGACGAGACCCAGTACCTC. It is translated as CASSWGPGDETQYL. The chain combines TRBV27 with TRBJ2-5; TRBD1 might be the D (6 bases). The germline CDR1 and CDR2 sequences are MNHEY and SMNVEV (reference sequence). The V gene lost 4 bases and the J gene lost 5 bases, with 14 bases spanning the gap. The CDR3 sequence is 14 residues long.

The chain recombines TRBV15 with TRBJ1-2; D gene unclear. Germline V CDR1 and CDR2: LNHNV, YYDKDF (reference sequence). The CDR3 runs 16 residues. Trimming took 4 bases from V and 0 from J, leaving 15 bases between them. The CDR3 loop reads CATSKITANPNYGYTF. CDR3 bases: TGTGCCACCAGCAAAATAACAGCAAACCCTAACTATGGCTACACCTTC.

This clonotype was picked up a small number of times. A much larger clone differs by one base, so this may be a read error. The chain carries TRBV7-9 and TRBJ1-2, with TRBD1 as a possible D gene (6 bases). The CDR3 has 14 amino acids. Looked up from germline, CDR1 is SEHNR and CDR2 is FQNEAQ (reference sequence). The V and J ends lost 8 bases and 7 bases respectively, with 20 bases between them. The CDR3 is CASGRRDTWGGYTF. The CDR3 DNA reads TGTGCCAGCGGCAGGCGGGACACCTGGGGTGGCTACACCTTC. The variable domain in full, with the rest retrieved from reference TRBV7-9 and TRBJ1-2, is DTGVSQNPRHKITKRGQNVTFRCDPISEHNRLYWYRQTLGQGPEFLTYFQNEAQLEKSRLLSDRFSAERPKGSFSTLEIQRTEQGDSAMYLCASGRRDTWGGYTFGSGTRLTVV.

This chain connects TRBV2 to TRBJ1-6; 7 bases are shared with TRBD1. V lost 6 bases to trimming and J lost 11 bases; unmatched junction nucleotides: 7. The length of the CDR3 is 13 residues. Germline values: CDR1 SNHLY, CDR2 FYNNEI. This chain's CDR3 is CASSQGGGAPLHF. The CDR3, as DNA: TGTGCCAGCAGCCAGGGGGGAGGGGCACCCCTCCACTTT.

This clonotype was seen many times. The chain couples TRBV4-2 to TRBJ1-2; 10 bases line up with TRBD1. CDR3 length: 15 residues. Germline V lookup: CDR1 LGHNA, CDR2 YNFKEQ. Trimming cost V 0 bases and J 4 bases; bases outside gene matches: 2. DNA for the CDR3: TGTGCCAGCAGCCAAGATCGGACAGGGGGCTATGGCTACACCTTC. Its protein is CASSQDRTGGYGYTF.

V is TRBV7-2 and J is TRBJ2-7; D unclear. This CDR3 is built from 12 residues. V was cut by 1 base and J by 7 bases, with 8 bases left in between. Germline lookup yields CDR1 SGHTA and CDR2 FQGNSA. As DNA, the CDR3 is TGTGCCAGCAGCTTAGGGTACAATGAGCAGTACTTC. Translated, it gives CASSLGYNEQYF.

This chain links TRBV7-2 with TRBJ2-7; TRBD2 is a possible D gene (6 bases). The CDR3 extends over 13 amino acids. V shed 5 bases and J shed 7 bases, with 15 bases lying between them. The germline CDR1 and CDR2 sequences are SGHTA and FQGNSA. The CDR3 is CASSTSSGREQYF. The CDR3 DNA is TGTGCCAGCAGCACCTCATCGGGGAGGGAGCAGTACTTC.

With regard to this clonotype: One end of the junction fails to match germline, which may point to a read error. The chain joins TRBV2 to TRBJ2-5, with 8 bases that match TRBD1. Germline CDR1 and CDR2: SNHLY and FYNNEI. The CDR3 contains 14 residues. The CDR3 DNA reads TGCGCCTCCCGGACAGGGCTCGTTCAAGAGACCCAGTACTTC. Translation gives CASRTGLVQETQYF.

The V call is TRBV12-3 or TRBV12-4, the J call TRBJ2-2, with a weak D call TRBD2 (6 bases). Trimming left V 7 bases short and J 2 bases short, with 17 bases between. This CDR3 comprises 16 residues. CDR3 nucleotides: TGTGCCAGCACCATCTGGGATAGCGGCAACACCGGGGAGCTGTTTTTT. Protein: CASTIWDSGNTGELFF.

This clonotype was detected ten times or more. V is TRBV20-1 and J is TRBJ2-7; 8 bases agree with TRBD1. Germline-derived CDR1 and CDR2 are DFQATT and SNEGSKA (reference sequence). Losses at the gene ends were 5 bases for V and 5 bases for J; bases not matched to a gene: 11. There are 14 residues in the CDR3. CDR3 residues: CSAPGQGRVDEQYF. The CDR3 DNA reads TGCAGTGCTCCAGGACAGGGTCGGGTGGACGAGCAGTACTTC.